These 18 T cell receptor beta chains were all obtained from the same sample, sequenced in a study of T cell responses to AZD1222 COVID-19 vaccine. Clones were read by immunoSEQ multiplex PCR, and TCRdb kept only the in-frame ones, dropping some. The sample consists of 110,000 to 150,000 clones, more than 75% of them appearing once. Sequencing was performed on peripheral blood, taken 28 days after the second AZD1222 dose. The receptor set was obtained from an adult who received the AZD1222 COVID-19 vaccine.

The rearrangement links TRBV27 to TRBJ1-1, with a tentative D call TRBD1 (6 bases). V lost 6 bases and J lost 4, with 12 bases in between. This CDR3 contains 13 residues. Per germline, CDR1 MNHEY and CDR2 SMNVEV (reference sequence). The chain's CDR3 is CASRKTGITEAFF. Written as DNA, the CDR3 is TGTGCCAGCAGAAAAACAGGGATCACTGAAGCTTTCTTT.

The CDR3 sequence is CASSQVEGVGELFF. The CDR3 DNA follows: TGTGCCAGCAGCCAAGTAGAGGGAGTCGGGGAGCTGTTTTTT. This sequence joins TRBV3-1 (or the pseudogene TRBV3-2) and TRBJ2-2; perhaps TRBD2 as D (5 bases). With 1 base removed from V and 7 bases from J, the gap between germline ends came to 10 bases. CDR1 and CDR2 from the germline V gene are LGHDT and YNNKEL (reference sequence). The CDR3 covers 14 residues.

The chain couples TRBV10-2 to TRBJ2-7; D is uncertain. The CDR3 length is 15 residues. The ends were cut back, 4 bases at V and 4 bases at J, with 17 bases in the middle. From germline, CDR1 is WSHSY and CDR2 SAAADI. The DNA for the CDR3 is TGCGCCAGCAGTGGCGTCCTTACAACTTTTTACGAGCAGTACTTC. Translation gives CASSGVLTTFYEQYF.

The V and J genes are TRBV7-2 and TRBJ1-1; D uncertain. V shed 3 bases and J shed 3 bases, with 8 bases lying between them. There are 13 residues in the CDR3. CDR1 is SGHTA and CDR2 is FQGNSA in the germline V gene. The CDR3 loop reads CASSFDAYTEAFF. CDR3 coding DNA: TGTGCCAGCAGCTTCGACGCGTACACTGAAGCTTTCTTT.

The chain uses TRBV28 and TRBJ1-2; D is undetermined. This CDR3 is built from 14 residues. V gave up 3 bases and J gave up 4 bases, with 12 bases separating them. CDR1 is MDHEN and CDR2 is SYDVKM in the germline V gene. The DNA for the CDR3 is TGTGCCAGCAGTTTGGAGCGGGGAACCTATGGCTACACCTTC. Translating gives CASSLERGTYGYTF.

The V and J genes are TRBV5-1 and TRBJ1-2; 7 nucleotides line up with TRBD1. This CDR3 contains 15 residues. Trimming at V came to 0 bases and at J to 7 bases, leaving 9 bases not matched to a gene. Germline CDR1 reads SGHRS; CDR2 reads YFSETQ. The CDR3 DNA sequence: TGCGCCAGCAGCTTGGGGGAAAGACAGGGAGGTGGCTACACCTTC. Its protein is CASSLGERQGGGYTF.

The chain carries TRBV12-3 or TRBV12-4 and TRBJ1-1; TRBD1 aligns across 11 bases. The CDR3 consists of 13 residues. The V gene end was trimmed by 3 bases and the J gene end by 6 bases; junction bases not matched to a gene: 0. The CDR3 region is CASSLGQGAEAFF. The CDR3 DNA reads TGTGCCAGCAGTTTGGGACAGGGGGCTGAAGCTTTCTTT.

The gene calls are TRBV7-9 and TRBJ2-5; D perhaps matches TRBD1 (6 bases). This CDR3 region has 16 residues. V lost 3 bases to trimming and J lost 0 bases, with 14 bases between them. Germline V gives CDR1 SEHNR, CDR2 FQNEAQ (reference sequence). The CDR3 DNA reads as TGTGCCAGCAGCTTGGGTATTCAGGGGAACCAAGAGACCCAGTACTTC. Encoded protein: CASSLGIQGNQETQYF.

The CDR3 reads CASKEGARRGGYTF. Written as DNA, the CDR3 is TGTGCCAGCAAGGAGGGGGCGCGTCGTGGTGGCTACACCTTC. This chain links TRBV28 with TRBJ1-2, with 7 nucleotides matching TRBD1. Germline V lookup: CDR1 MDHEN, CDR2 SYDVKM. V dropped 7 bases and J dropped 7; count of bases not matched to a gene: 12. CDR3 size: 14 residues.

The chain couples TRBV13 to TRBJ2-7; D may be TRBD2 (5 bases). The CDR3 consists of 12 residues. V lost 7 bases and J lost 0, with 7 bases in between. Looked up from germline, CDR1 is PRHDT and CDR2 is FYEKMQ (reference sequence). The DNA of the CDR3 is TGTGCCAGCACCCGGGGCTCCTACGAGCAGTACTTC. It encodes CASTRGSYEQYF.

V is TRBV5-1 and J is TRBJ1-2, with D tentatively TRBD1 (6 bases). CDR1 is SGHRS, CDR2 YFSETQ, per germline. Trimming shortened V by 5 bases and J by 1 base, and 24 bases separated the two germline ends. The CDR3 has 18 amino acids. CDR3 loop: CASRVGWGTPTRNYGYTF. DNA of the CDR3: TGCGCCAGCAGAGTTGGGTGGGGGACACCGACGCGTAACTATGGCTACACCTTC.

V is TRBV13 and J is TRBJ2-7; 10 positions agree with TRBD1. V shed 1 base and J 6 bases; nucleotides not matched to a gene: 3. The CDR3 spans 14 residues. Per the germline V gene, CDR1 is PRHDT and CDR2 is FYEKMQ (reference sequence). CDR3 sequence: CASSLVGTGVEQYF. The CDR3 region has the DNA TGTGCCAGCAGCTTAGTGGGGACAGGGGTCGAGCAGTACTTC.

The table lists this clone with a count of one. This chain uses TRBV2 with TRBJ1-3, with D possibly TRBD1 on 5 matching bases. The germline V gene has CDR1 SNHLY and CDR2 FYNNEI. CDR3 size: 16 residues. The V gene lost 4 bases and the J gene lost 4 bases, with 17 bases spanning the gap. As DNA, the CDR3 is TGTGCCAGCAGTGGCCAGGGCCCCGAAAACGGAAACACCATATATTTT. This translates into CASSGQGPENGNTIYF.

V gene TRBV5-5 combines with J gene TRBJ2-6, with D perhaps TRBD1 or TRBD2 (5 bases each). The germline V gene has CDR1 SGHKS and CDR2 YYEKEE (reference sequence). Trimming stripped 4 bases from V and 0 bases from J, with 14 bases between. The CDR3 is 17 amino acids. CDR3 coding DNA: TGTGCCAGCAGCGCCGGGGACGGTAGCTCTGGGGCCAACGTCCTGACTTTC. It is translated as CASSAGDGSSGANVLTF. Based on the CDR3 plus reference TRBV5-5 and TRBJ2-6, the full variable domain is DAGVTQSPTHLIKTRGQQVTLRCSPISGHKSVSWYQQVLGQGPQFIFQYYEKEERGRGNFPDRFSARQFPNYSSELNVNALLLGDSALYLCASSAGDGSSGANVLTFGAGSRLTVL.

The chain joins TRBV9 to TRBJ1-3; tentatively, D is TRBD1 (6 bases). Germline V gives CDR1 SGDLS, CDR2 YYNGEE. The CDR3 is made up of 17 amino acids. Trimming left V 1 base short and J 0 bases short, with 14 bases between. This CDR3 reads CASSVHDRSFSGNTIYF. The DNA of the CDR3 is TGTGCCAGCAGCGTACACGACAGGTCTTTCTCTGGAAACACCATATATTTT.

CDR3 sequence: CASSLSQQETQYF. The CDR3 DNA reads TGTGCCAGCAGCTTATCACAACAAGAGACCCAGTACTTC. The rearrangement joins TRBV11-2 to TRBJ2-5; D gene unclear. V was trimmed by 2 bases and J by 2 bases, leaving 6 bases between them. From germline, CDR1 is SGHAT and CDR2 FQNNGV. The CDR3 is 13 amino acids.

V gene TRBV11-2 combines with J gene TRBJ2-1; D possibly corresponds to TRBD2 (6 bases). Germline V gene lookup returns CDR1 SGHAT and CDR2 FQNNGV. The CDR3 spans 16 residues. V dropped 0 bases and J dropped 6 bases, with 15 bases sitting between them. CDR3 loop: CASSLDNPGLRNEQFF. The CDR3 region has the DNA TGTGCCAGCAGCTTAGATAATCCAGGACTACGCAATGAGCAGTTCTTC. The variable domain in full, completed from reference TRBV11-2 and TRBJ2-1, reads EAGVAQSPRYKIIEKRQSVAFWCNPISGHATLYWYQQILGQGPKLLIQFQNNGVVDDSQLPKDRFSAERLKGVDSTLKIQPAKLEDSAVYLCASSLDNPGLRNEQFFGPGTRLTVL.

The J gene is TRBJ2-3, the V gene TRBV5-1; D is ambiguous. V was trimmed by 0 bases and J by 8 bases, leaving 4 bases between them. Germline V gene data show CDR1 as SGHRS and CDR2 as YFSETQ. The CDR3 sequence is 11 residues long. The CDR3 bases are TGCGCCAGCAGCTTGGGTGCTACGCAGTATTTT. Translation gives CASSLGATQYF.